This paragraph reports one TCR beta chain. The target antigen is unknown. PCR used 60 Vbeta primers and 13 Jbeta primers. This table comes from immunoSEQ multiplex PCR, and its TCRdb copy is limited to in-frame clones, with some not included. There are roughly 110,000 clones in the sample; less than 80% occur only once, and roughly 8% lies in the top ten. This record belongs to a study of cytomegalovirus exposure and HLA in healthy donors. Broader study findings: Some V segments, TRBV6-2 and TRBV6-3 among them, were indistinguishable and were therefore excluded. Later analysis suggested links between common viral pathogens and several top significant clusters. Testing in vitro showed a few CMV-associated chains specific for CMV antigens.

The CDR3 has 17 residues. Germline V gene sequence: CDR1 SGHVS, CDR2 FQNEAQ. The V end lost 1 base, the J end lost 0 bases, and 12 bases lay between the germline ends. The clonotype comes from a man aged 30-40 years in good health and CMV-seronegative. The sample consisted of PBMCs. The chain uses TRBV7-8 and TRBJ2-2; possibly TRBD2 for D (5 bases). The DNA of the CDR3 is TGTGCCAGCAGCTTAGAAACCCCACTAGCGAACACCGGGGAGCTGTTTTTT. It translates to CASSLETPLANTGELFF. Drawing the rest from reference TRBV7-8 and TRBJ2-2, the complete variable domain is GAGVSQSPRYKVAKRGQDVALRCDPISGHVSLFWYQQALGQGPEFLTYFQNEAQLDKSGLPSDRFFAERPEGSVSTLKIQRTQQEDSAVYLCASSLETPLANTGELFFGEGSRLTVL.